This T cell receptor (beta chain) was found in a study of blood T cells in healthy people across ages. The junction had 8 bases not matched to a gene; V was cut back by 3 bases and J by 4 bases. Per the germline V gene, CDR1 is SGHTA and CDR2 is FQGNSA. The CDR3 runs to 15 residues. In this sample, this clonotype turned up a few times. Its antigen remains unidentified. Study-wide findings and caveats: Considered underestimates were the diversity estimates obtained from one million T cells. Percentage of naive T cells showed a strong correlation with TCR beta diversity.

Sample-barcoded 5' priming and a J-beta primer mix drove a second PCR of about 7 to 11 cycles. The authors tagged each cDNA molecule using a template-switch adaptor with 12 random nucleotides. MiXCR, applied by TCRdb to the 5' RACE reads, yields one record per CDR3 protein. The sample includes approximately 2,000,000 distinct CDR3 sequences, approximately 39% of them seen just once. The receptor comes from a human donor in good health. The J gene is TRBJ2-7, the V gene TRBV7-2; 8 nucleotides align to TRBD2. Material: blood. The CDR3 DNA reads as TGTGCCAGCAGCTTTCGTAGCGGGGCGTCTTACGAGCAGTACTTC. It is translated as CASSFRSGASYEQYF. The full variable domain, with the rest looked up from reference TRBV7-2 and TRBJ2-7, is GAGVSQSPSNKVTEKGKDVELRCDPISGHTALYWYRQSLGQGLEFLIYFQGNSAPDKSGLPSDRFSAERTGGSVSTLTIQRTQQEDSAVYLCASSFRSGASYEQYFGPGTRLTVT.